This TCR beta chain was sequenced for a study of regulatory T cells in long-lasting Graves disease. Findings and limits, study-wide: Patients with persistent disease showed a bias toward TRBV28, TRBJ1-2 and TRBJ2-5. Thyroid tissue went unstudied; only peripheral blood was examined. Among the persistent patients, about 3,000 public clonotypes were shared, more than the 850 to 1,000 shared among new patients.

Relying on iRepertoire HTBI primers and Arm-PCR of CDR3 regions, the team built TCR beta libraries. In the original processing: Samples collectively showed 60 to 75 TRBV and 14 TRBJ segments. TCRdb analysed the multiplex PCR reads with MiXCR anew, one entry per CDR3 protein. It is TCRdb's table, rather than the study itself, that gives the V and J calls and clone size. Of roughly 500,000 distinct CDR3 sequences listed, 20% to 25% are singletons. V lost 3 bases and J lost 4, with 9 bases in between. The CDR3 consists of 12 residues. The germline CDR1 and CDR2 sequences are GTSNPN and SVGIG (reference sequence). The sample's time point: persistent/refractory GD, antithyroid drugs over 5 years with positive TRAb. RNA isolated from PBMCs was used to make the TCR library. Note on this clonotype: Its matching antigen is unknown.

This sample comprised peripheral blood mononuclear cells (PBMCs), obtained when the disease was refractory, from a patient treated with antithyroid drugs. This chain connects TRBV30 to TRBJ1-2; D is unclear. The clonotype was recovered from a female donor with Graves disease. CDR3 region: CAWREQVYGYTF. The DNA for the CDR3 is TGTGCCTGGAGAGAGCAGGTCTATGGCTACACCTTC.